The 7 T cell receptor beta chains below were found in one sample sequenced in a study of blood T cell repertoires in COVID-19. Assay used: immunoSEQ multiplex PCR; TCRdb lists only in-frame clones, some missing. The data show fewer than 500,000 clones, 80% to 90% seen once. Sequencing was performed on PBMCs or T cells enriched from blood (not recorded which). The receptors were sampled from a young man who had recovered from COVID-19.

V gene TRBV14 combines with J gene TRBJ2-3; 9 bases align to TRBD2. The V gene's germline CDR1 is SGHDN and CDR2 FVKESK. This CDR3 region has 17 residues. J was trimmed by 0 bases and V by 4 bases; bases with no gene match: 8. Here the CDR3 reads CASSPRQREESTDTQYF. CDR3 DNA: TGTGCCAGCAGCCCCCGGCAGCGGGAGGAAAGCACAGATACGCAGTATTTT.

The genes are TRBV19 and TRBJ2-7; 7 bases line up with TRBD2. The CDR3 runs to 12 residues. The germline gives CDR1 LNHDA, CDR2 SQIVND (reference sequence). J was trimmed by 6 bases and V by 6 bases; bases with no gene match: 5. In DNA, the CDR3 is TGTGCCAGTAGCCCCGCGGGGGTCGAGCAGTACTTC. It is translated as CASSPAGVEQYF.

The V gene is TRBV6-1, the J gene TRBJ1-2, with 8 positions matching TRBD1. Germline V gene sequence: CDR1 MNHNS, CDR2 SASEGT. The CDR3 extends over 16 amino acids. V was pared by 3 bases and J by 4 bases, with 10 bases of the junction left unmatched. CDR3 sequence: CASSEVWGQASYGYTF. The CDR3 nucleotides are TGTGCCAGCAGTGAGGTATGGGGACAGGCAAGCTATGGCTACACCTTC.

The chain employs TRBV11-1 and TRBJ2-7; no clear D gene. CDR3 size: 12 residues. V was pared by 5 bases and J by 3 bases, with 8 bases between. Per germline, CDR1 SGHAT and CDR2 FQDESV (reference sequence). CDR3 bases: TGTGCCAGCAGCCGACCGGGCTACGAGCAGTACTTC. As protein: CASSRPGYEQYF.

The chain has TRBV30 and TRBJ2-7; D is undetermined. The germline V gene has CDR1 GTSNPN and CDR2 SVGIG (reference sequence). The CDR3 sequence is 15 residues long. Deletions cut 5 bases from V and 3 bases from J, with 20 bases between. DNA for the CDR3: TGTGCCTGGGAATCTTCGGGTAGCTCCGTCTACGAGCAGTACTTC. Amino acid sequence: CAWESSGSSVYEQYF.

The chain uses TRBV18 and TRBJ2-1; D gene uncertain. Trimming pared 6 bases from V and 5 bases from J, leaving 11 bases between. Per germline, CDR1 KGHSH and CDR2 LQKENI. The CDR3 consists of 13 residues. The CDR3 bases are TGTGCCAGCTCCCCTGACACCAACAATGAGCAGTTCTTC. Translating it yields CASSPDTNNEQFF.

V usage is TRBV4-1 and J usage is TRBJ1-1; 8 bases align to TRBD1. Trimming took 6 bases from V and 6 from J; bases not matched to a gene: 12. The germline CDR1 and CDR2 sequences are MGHRA and YSYEKL. This CDR3 region has 15 residues. This CDR3 is CASRPPGQGLPEAFF. In DNA, the CDR3 is TGCGCCAGCAGACCCCCAGGACAGGGTCTTCCTGAAGCTTTCTTT.